This T cell receptor (beta chain) was found in a study of T cell repertoires in cytomegalovirus infection. Study conclusions and caveats: Summed frequency of shared TCR beta families picked out CMV carriers who also had the relevant HLA.

TCRdb ran MiXCR on the reads and lists one entry per CDR3 protein. The repertoire holds fewer than 700,000 distinct CDR3 sequences, with about 24% as singletons. This clonotype was found many times. The antigen is unknown. The source of this sequence is a human donor in good health (CMV status not recorded). Some clones in this sample may be carry-over from other donors' samples. The sequencing input was CD8+ T cells from PBMCs.

CDR3 nucleotides: TGTGCCAGCAGCTTAGCGGGACAGGGGGCAAGCTATGGCTACACCTTC. Amino acids: CASSLAGQGASYGYTF. The chain carries TRBV7-2 and TRBJ1-2, with 12 bases that match TRBD1. Germline values: CDR1 SGHTA, CDR2 FQGNSA. The CDR3 runs to 16 residues. With 0 bases clipped from V and 4 bases from J, the junction kept 3 bases outside the gene matches.